This T cell receptor (beta chain) was observed in a study of CXCR3-negative and CXCR3-positive naive CD8 T cells. Regarding the study as a whole: Naive cells, whether CXCR3-negative or CXCR3-positive, had similar TRBV-TRBJ usage, while memory cells differed.

Turning to this clonotype: What it binds is not known.

The method, 5' RACE with UMI labels, was used to prepare the TRB cDNA libraries. TCRdb reanalyzed the 5' RACE reads, giving one entry per CDR3 protein sequence and no DNA. The repertoire table contains around 29,000 distinct CDR3 sequences. CDR1 is SGDLS, CDR2 YYNGEE, per germline. The CDR3 has 12 residues. This receptor was taken from a human donor in good health. Some clones in this sample may be carry-over from other donors' samples. The V gene is TRBV9, the J gene TRBJ2-1. Sequencing was carried out using memory CD8+ T cells from blood. The CDR3 sequence: CASSQTGNEQFF.